This T cell receptor beta chain was sequenced in a study of T-cell memory formation after mild COVID-19. Study results and limitations: Researchers found some responding clones in pre-infection memory, a sign that cross-reactive memory joined. Among contracting clones, CD4+ were mainly CM/EM and CD8+ enriched in EMRA.

J gave up 6 bases and V 6 bases, and 14 bases lay outside the gene matches. Germline values: CDR1 SGHTA, CDR2 FQGTGA. The length of the CDR3 is 15 residues. TCRdb recomputed calls from the 5' RACE reads with MiXCR, one row per CDR3 protein. The sample carries roughly 560,000 distinct CDR3 sequences, around 20% recorded once. The table lists this clonotype with a few counts. Its antigen is unknown. The material sequenced was PBMCs or a T cell subset sorted from them (not recorded which). The origin of this receptor is an adult woman who had mild COVID-19 (a few samples of this study predate the infection). Cell type and time point are not known. The chain couples TRBV7-3 to TRBJ2-7; TRBD2 matches 7 bases. CDR3 residues: CASRPGGPGLGEQYF. The CDR3 DNA follows: TGTGCCAGCAGGCCGGGGGGACCCGGGCTGGGCGAGCAGTACTTC.